These 22 T cell receptor beta chains were all obtained from the same sample, sequenced in a study of PD-1 blockade in classical Hodgkin lymphoma. Sequencing was performed with immunoSEQ multiplex PCR; in TCRdb, only in-frame clones are kept and a portion is missing. The data contain some 90,000 clones, just under 80% of them singletons. As for time point: cycle 4 day 1 (C4D1), after 6 weeks of nivolumab. Each and every patient relapsed after autologous stem cell transplantation, and patients got differing brentuximab vedotin exposure. Sequenced material: peripheral blood mononuclear cells (PBMCs), taken before the fourth cycle of nivolumab. These receptors originate from a human donor with classical Hodgkin lymphoma.

The genes are TRBV6-5 and TRBJ2-3; D tentatively reads TRBD1 or TRBD2 (5 bases each). CDR1 and CDR2 from the germline V gene are MNHEY and SVGAGI. Trimming left V 2 bases short and J 2 bases short, with 14 bases between. This CDR3 contains 16 residues. The CDR3: CASSYVGVTTTDTQYF. CDR3 DNA: TGTGCCAGCAGTTACGTGGGGGTGACCACCACAGATACGCAGTATTTT.

As DNA, the CDR3 is TGTGCCAGCAGCCAAGACGGAGGTAGACTGAACTACGAGCAGTACTTC. This encodes CASSQDGGRLNYEQYF. This chain connects TRBV4-2 to TRBJ2-7; tentative D call: TRBD2 (5 bases). CDR1 is LGHNA and CDR2 is YNFKEQ in the germline V gene. The V end lost 0 bases, the J end lost 3 bases, and 15 bases lay between the germline ends. The CDR3 is 16 residues long.

The genes are TRBV6-6 and TRBJ1-2; a possible D gene is TRBD1 (5 bases). The length of the CDR3 is 14 residues. With 2 bases removed from V and 2 bases from J, the gap between germline ends came to 9 bases. Germline V lookup: CDR1 MNHNY, CDR2 SVGAGI (reference sequence). The CDR3 loop reads CASSYGAGNYGYTF. CDR3 sequence (DNA): TGTGCCAGCAGTTACGGGGCAGGGAACTATGGCTACACCTTC.

The rearrangement joins TRBV10-3 to TRBJ2-1; D gene ambiguous. This CDR3 has 15 residues. The germline gives CDR1 ENHRY, CDR2 SYGVKD. V lost 2 bases, J lost 5 bases, and 13 bases lay in between. CDR3 coding DNA: TGTGCCATCAGTGAGACTATACCGCTGCACAATGAGCAGTTCTTC. Protein product: CAISETIPLHNEQFF.

The rearrangement joins TRBV19 to TRBJ1-5; a weak D match, TRBD1 (5 bases). Trimming left V 7 bases short and J 7 bases short, with 17 bases between. The CDR3 has 14 amino acids. In germline, CDR1 is LNHDA, CDR2 SQIVND (reference sequence). CDR3 in amino acids: CASTLQGNPQPQHF. DNA of the CDR3: TGTGCCAGTACCCTCCAGGGCAATCCCCAGCCCCAGCATTTT.

The V and J genes are TRBV18 and TRBJ1-1; D unresolved. The CDR3 covers 12 residues. The ends were cut back, 3 bases at V and 1 base at J, with 3 bases in the middle. Germline CDR1 is KGHSH and CDR2 is LQKENI. The chain's CDR3 is CASSPQNTEAFF. Here the CDR3 DNA reads TGTGCCAGCTCACCGCAGAACACTGAAGCTTTCTTT.

The chain joins TRBV7-2 to TRBJ1-2; D gene unclear. The V end was cut by 3 bases, the J end by 8 bases, with 10 bases between. CDR3 length: 12 amino acids. Per the germline V gene, CDR1 is SGHTA and CDR2 is FQGNSA. For the CDR3, the DNA is TGTGCCAGCAGCTTGGGCGGACCAGGCTACACCTTC. Translating gives CASSLGGPGYTF.

The rearrangement joins TRBV2 to TRBJ2-3; TRBD2 aligns across 14 bases. Unmatched junction bases numbered 7, after V lost 7 bases and J lost 4 bases. This CDR3 spans 16 amino acids. Germline lookup yields CDR1 SNHLY and CDR2 FYNNEI. DNA for the CDR3: TGTGCCAGCATCGGGACTAGCGGGAGTCATGCAGATACGCAGTATTTT. It codes for CASIGTSGSHADTQYF.

The gene calls are TRBV2 and TRBJ1-2, with D uncertain. The germline gives CDR1 SNHLY, CDR2 FYNNEI. This CDR3 has 15 amino acids. Between the trimmed V and J ends, which lost 1 base and 4 bases, there was a span of 13 bases. Here the CDR3 reads CASSEGVAPFYGYTF. In nucleotides, the CDR3 is TGTGCCAGCAGTGAAGGCGTGGCCCCCTTCTATGGCTACACCTTC. Full variable domain (remainder filled in from reference TRBV2 and TRBJ1-2): EPEVTQTPSHQVTQMGQEVILRCVPISNHLYFYWYRQILGQKVEFLVSFYNNEISEKSEIFDDQFSVERPDGSNFTLKIRSTKLEDSAMYFCASSEGVAPFYGYTFGSGTRLTVV.

The rearrangement links TRBV27 to TRBJ2-1; tentatively, D is TRBD2 (6 bases). V gave up 4 bases and J gave up 1 base, with 8 bases separating them. Per the germline V gene, CDR1 is MNHEY and CDR2 is SMNVEV (reference sequence). This CDR3 comprises 14 residues. CDR3 in amino acids: CASSYRESYNEQFF. CDR3 bases: TGTGCCAGCAGTTATCGGGAGTCCTACAATGAGCAGTTCTTC.

The sample holds a few counts of this clone. The chain joins TRBV27 to TRBJ1-6, with a possible D match to TRBD1 (5 bases). Germline V gene lookup returns CDR1 MNHEY and CDR2 SMNVEV (reference sequence). V was pared by 1 base and J by 10 bases, with 17 bases between. The CDR3 has 16 amino acids. CDR3: CASSLWTRLAGSPLHF. The DNA for the CDR3 is TGTGCCAGCAGTTTATGGACACGGTTGGCGGGGTCACCCCTCCACTTT.

The rearrangement links TRBV5-4 to TRBJ1-6, with D tentatively TRBD1 (5 bases). Trimming removed 0 bases from V and 7 bases from J, with 14 bases in between. CDR3 length: 16 residues. In germline, CDR1 is SGHNT, CDR2 YYREEE (reference sequence). Here the CDR3 DNA reads TGTGCCAGCAGCTTGGATCGGAGCAGGGCAAATTCACCCCTCCACTTT. Amino acids: CASSLDRSRANSPLHF.

The chain carries TRBV7-9 and TRBJ2-7, with D uncertain. There are 12 residues in the CDR3. Trimming left V 2 bases short and J 6 bases short, with 8 bases between. The germline gives CDR1 SEHNR, CDR2 FQNEAQ (reference sequence). For the CDR3, the DNA is TGTGCCAGCAGCTTAATGGGTCGCGAGCAGTACTTC. It encodes CASSLMGREQYF.

The V and J genes are TRBV6-1 and TRBJ2-7, with D perhaps matching TRBD1 (5 bases). Germline CDR1 reads MNHNS; CDR2 reads SASEGT. The CDR3 totals 14 residues. Trimming pared 9 bases from V and 3 bases from J, leaving 18 bases between. CDR3 nucleotides: TGTGCCAGTTTTAGGCGGTTGACAGACTACGAGCAGTACTTC. Translation gives CASFRRLTDYEQYF.

This chain joins TRBV29-1 and TRBJ1-2; TRBD1 agrees at 7 bases. The CDR3 runs 12 residues. In germline, CDR1 is SQVTM, CDR2 ANQGSEA. V dropped 3 bases and J dropped 6; count of bases not matched to a gene: 4. The CDR3 reads CSVDQGEDGYTF. The CDR3 coding sequence is TGCAGCGTTGATCAGGGGGAAGATGGCTACACCTTC.

This chain joins TRBV6-5 and TRBJ2-3; possibly TRBD2 for D (6 bases). Between the trimmed V and J ends, which lost 6 bases and 3 bases, there was a span of 16 bases. CDR3 length equals 15 residues. Germline CDR1 is MNHEY and CDR2 is SVGAGI. The CDR3 nucleotides are TGTGCCAGCAGAAGAAATTGGGGGGAGACAGATACGCAGTATTTT. Amino acid sequence: CASRRNWGETDTQYF.

V gene TRBV7-2 combines with J gene TRBJ2-3; perhaps TRBD2 as D (6 bases). V lost 2 bases and J lost 0, with 21 bases in between. The CDR3 covers 19 residues. Germline-derived CDR1 and CDR2 are SGHTA and FQGNSA. The DNA of the CDR3 is TGTGCCAGCAGCTTAAAGTCGTTAGGTGCGGGACTCAGCACAGATACGCAGTATTTT. Residues: CASSLKSLGAGLSTDTQYF.

V and J are TRBV5-6 and TRBJ2-5; a possible D gene is TRBD2 (6 bases). Between the trimmed V and J ends, which lost 5 bases and 4 bases, there was a span of 18 bases. CDR3 length: 15 residues. Germline CDR1 is SGHDT and CDR2 is YYEEEE. CDR3 in DNA: TGTGCCAGCAGGCGCGATTTGGGGCGGGGAGAGACCCAGTACTTC. This codes for CASRRDLGRGETQYF.

V is TRBV7-9 and J is TRBJ2-3; D may be TRBD2 (5 bases). CDR1 is SEHNR, CDR2 FQNEAQ, per germline (reference sequence). The germline V and J ends were trimmed by 1 base and 4 bases, with 6 bases remaining between them. CDR3 length equals 13 residues. This CDR3 reads CASSLVDSDTQYF. The CDR3 region has the DNA TGTGCCAGCAGCTTAGTGGACTCAGATACGCAGTATTTT.

The J gene is TRBJ2-3, the V gene TRBV9, with a tentative D call TRBD2 (5 bases). Trimming shortened V by 0 bases and J by 1 base, and 15 bases separated the two germline ends. The CDR3 covers 17 residues. CDR1 is SGDLS and CDR2 is YYNGEE in the germline V gene. The CDR3 DNA sequence: TGTGCCAGCAGCGTAGCTGGGAGACGTATCGGCACAGATACGCAGTATTTT. This gives the protein CASSVAGRRIGTDTQYF.

The chain has TRBV11-2 and TRBJ2-3, with D tentatively TRBD1 or TRBD2 (5 bases each). The CDR3 covers 14 residues. Germline V gives CDR1 SGHAT, CDR2 FQNNGV. V lost 5 bases and J 6 bases, leaving 15 bases between the germline ends. The CDR3 region has the DNA TGTGCCAGCAGCCGGGACGGGGCCTGGGATACGCAGTATTTT. As protein: CASSRDGAWDTQYF.

Only one count was recorded for this clone. The V and J genes are TRBV6-6 and TRBJ2-2; 10 positions agree with TRBD1. CDR3 length: 14 residues. The germline V gene encodes CDR1 MNHNY and CDR2 SVGAGI (reference sequence). V was clipped by 6 bases and J by 9 bases; unmatched bases: 7. The DNA of the CDR3 is TGTGCCAGCAGCGGGACAGGGGTACGCCGGGAGCTGTTTTTT. Its translation is CASSGTGVRRELFF.